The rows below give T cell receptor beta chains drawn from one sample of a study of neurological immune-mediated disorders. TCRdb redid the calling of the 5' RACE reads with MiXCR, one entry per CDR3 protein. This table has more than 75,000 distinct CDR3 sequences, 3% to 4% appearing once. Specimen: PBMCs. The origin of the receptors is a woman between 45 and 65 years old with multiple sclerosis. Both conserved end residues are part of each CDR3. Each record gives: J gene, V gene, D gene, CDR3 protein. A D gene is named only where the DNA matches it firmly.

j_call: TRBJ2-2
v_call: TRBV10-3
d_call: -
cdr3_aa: CAITSRTEGELFF

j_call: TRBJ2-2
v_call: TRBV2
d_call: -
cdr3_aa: CASSGDTGELFF

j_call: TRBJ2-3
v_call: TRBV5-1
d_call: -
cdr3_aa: CASSVRQGTDTQYF

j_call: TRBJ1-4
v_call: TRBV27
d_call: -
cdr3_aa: CASRSGVSWGEKLFF

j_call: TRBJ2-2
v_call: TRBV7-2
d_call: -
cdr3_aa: CASSPSGLNTGELFF

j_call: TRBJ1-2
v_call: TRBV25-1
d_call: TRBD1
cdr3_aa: CASSDLGTGDYGYTF

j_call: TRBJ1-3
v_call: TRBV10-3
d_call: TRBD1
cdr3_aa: CASGQGDISGNTIYF

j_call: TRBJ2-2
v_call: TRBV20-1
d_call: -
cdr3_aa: CSATAGEPNTGELFF

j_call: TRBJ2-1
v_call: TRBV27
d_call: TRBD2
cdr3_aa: CASSFGLAGDRGSEQFF

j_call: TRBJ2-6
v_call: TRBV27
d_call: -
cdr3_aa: CASSPLGKSSGANVLTF

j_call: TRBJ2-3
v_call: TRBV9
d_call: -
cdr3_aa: CASSPRRVQSTDMQYF

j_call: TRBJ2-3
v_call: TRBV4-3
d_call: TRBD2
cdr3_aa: CASSPSGGLVTDTQYF

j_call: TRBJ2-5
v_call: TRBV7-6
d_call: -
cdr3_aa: CASDPVVETQYF

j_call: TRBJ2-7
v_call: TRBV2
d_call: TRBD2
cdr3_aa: CASSGGTAREQYF

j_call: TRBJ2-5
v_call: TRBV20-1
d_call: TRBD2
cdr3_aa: CSAYPLRASGGKETQYF

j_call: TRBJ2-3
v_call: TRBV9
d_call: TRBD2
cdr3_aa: CASSISGGGQDTQYF

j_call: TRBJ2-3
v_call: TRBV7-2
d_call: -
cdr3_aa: CASSLGWGGQSDTQYF

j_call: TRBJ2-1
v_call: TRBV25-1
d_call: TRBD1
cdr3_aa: CASSVGQASYNEQFF

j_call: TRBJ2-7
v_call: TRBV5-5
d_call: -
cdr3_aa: CASSLNTPYEQYF

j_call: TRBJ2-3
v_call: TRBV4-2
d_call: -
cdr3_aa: CASSQEDLLALFSDTQYF

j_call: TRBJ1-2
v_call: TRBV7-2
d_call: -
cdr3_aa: CAGRNGDVGYGYTF